Each of the 21 T cell receptor beta chains below was sequenced from the same sample in a study of T cells in Graves' hyperthyroidism and ophthalmopathy. RNA transcripts provided the source from which TCR beta CDR3 regions were amplified. With the HTBI primer set, the TCR CDR3 went through a first round of RT-PCR. TCRdb reprocessed the multiplex PCR reads with MiXCR, giving one entry per CDR3 protein. There are hundreds of thousands of distinct CDR3 sequences in the sample; around 15% occur only once, and approximately 13% lies in the top ten. Sample: blood. The receptors shown here come from a man between 18 and 35 years old with Graves' ophthalmopathy.

The V gene is TRBV4-1, the J gene TRBJ1-1; D perhaps matches TRBD1 (6 bases). The CDR3 is made up of 15 amino acids. Deletions cut 0 bases from V and 2 bases from J, with 10 bases between. Germline V gene sequence: CDR1 MGHRA, CDR2 YSYEKL. CDR3: CASSQDRGPNTEAFF. The CDR3 coding sequence is TGCGCCAGCAGCCAAGATCGGGGGCCCAACACTGAAGCTTTCTTT.

Only a few counts were recorded for this clonotype. The chain links TRBV25-1 to TRBJ2-7; D remains unclear. The V gene's germline CDR1 is MGHDK and CDR2 SYGVNS. The germline V and J ends were trimmed by 0 bases and 4 bases, with 10 bases remaining between them. The CDR3 is 14 amino acids. The CDR3 loop is CASSEYLEEYEQYF. CDR3 sequence (DNA): TGTGCCAGCAGTGAATATTTAGAAGAGTACGAGCAGTACTTC.

Comments on this clonotype: It may be a read error: a sequence one base away is much more abundant. The chain couples TRBV6-2 or TRBV6-3 to TRBJ2-3; 7 bases are a match to TRBD2. The CDR3 loop spans 15 amino acids. Germline CDR1 and CDR2: MNHEY and SVGEGT. CDR3: CASSRTREVTDMQYF. The DNA for the CDR3 is TGTGCCAGCAGCAGGACTAGGGAAGTCACAGATATGCAGTATTTT.

This clonotype was detected a few times. This chain connects TRBV9 to TRBJ2-7; 10 bases line up with TRBD1. Germline V CDR1 and CDR2: SGDLS, YYNGEE. The CDR3 is 16 residues long. V lost 0 bases to trimming and J lost 6 bases; unmatched junction nucleotides: 9. DNA of the CDR3: TGTGCCAGCAGCGTAGGGGACGAGACAGGGGGCTTCGAGCAGTACTTC. Protein: CASSVGDETGGFEQYF.

This clonotype showed up many times. The chain recombines TRBV5-1 with TRBJ2-7; D remains unclear. The V gene's germline CDR1 is SGHRS and CDR2 YFSETQ. With 0 bases removed from V and 9 bases from J, the gap between germline ends came to 7 bases. This CDR3 contains 11 residues. For the CDR3, the DNA is TGCGCCAGCAGCTTGGAAACTGTGCAGTACTTC. Its translation is CASSLETVQYF.

The sample holds many counts of this clonotype. The J gene is TRBJ2-7, the V gene TRBV20-1; no reliable D call. Germline CDR1 and CDR2: DFQATT and SNEGSKA (reference sequence). Trimming shortened V by 2 bases and J by 3 bases, and 8 bases separated the two germline ends. This CDR3 comprises 12 residues. The CDR3 bases are TGCAGTGCTAGACGGCAGCTCTACGAGCAGTACTTC. It encodes CSARRQLYEQYF.

This clonotype was seen repeatedly, ten times or more. The chain uses TRBV20-1 and TRBJ1-1, with no clear D. Trimming shortened V by 3 bases and J by 3 bases, and 17 bases separated the two germline ends. This CDR3 has 15 residues. CDR1 and CDR2 (germline): DFQATT, SNEGSKA (reference sequence). The CDR3 protein is CSASIPLSEHTEAFF. For the CDR3, the DNA is TGCAGTGCTAGTATCCCCCTTTCCGAACACACTGAAGCTTTCTTT.

Ten or more counts support this clonotype. The chain uses TRBV3-1 and TRBJ1-1, with D maybe TRBD1 (6 bases). Germline CDR1 reads LGHDT; CDR2 reads YNNKEL (reference sequence). The ends were cut back, 7 bases at V and 1 base at J, with 10 bases in the middle. The CDR3 totals 13 residues. The CDR3 nucleotides are TGTGCCAGCAAATTACAGGGGAACACTGAAGCTTTCTTT. Its protein is CASKLQGNTEAFF.

At least ten counts were recorded for this clonotype. The chain carries TRBV3-1 and TRBJ1-1; D gene unclear. The CDR3 is made up of 12 amino acids. Germline values: CDR1 LGHDT, CDR2 YNNKEL (reference sequence). The V end lost 5 bases, the J end lost 5 bases, and 9 bases lay between the germline ends. CDR3 protein: CASSTDGTEAFF. DNA for the CDR3: TGTGCCAGCAGCACGGACGGGACTGAAGCTTTCTTT.

This clonotype was seen a few times. V usage is TRBV15 and J usage is TRBJ2-5, with D unclear. The CDR3 contains 13 residues. V lost 4 bases to trimming and J lost 2 bases, with 8 bases between them. In germline, CDR1 is LNHNV, CDR2 YYDKDF (reference sequence). The DNA for the CDR3 is TGTGCCACCAGCACCTCTCAACAAGAGACCCAGTACTTC. Translating gives CATSTSQQETQYF.

This rearrangement joins TRBV19 to TRBJ2-3; D remains unclear. Germline CDR1 reads LNHDA; CDR2 reads SQIVND (reference sequence). V was cut by 3 bases and J by 0 bases, with 7 bases left in between. The CDR3 consists of 14 residues. The CDR3 nucleotides are TGTGCCAGTAGTATGCAACAGAGCACAGATACGCAGTATTTT. Translation gives CASSMQQSTDTQYF.

This clonotype was detected ten times or more. The chain carries TRBV20-1 and TRBJ2-1; no clear D gene. The germline gives CDR1 DFQATT, CDR2 SNEGSKA (reference sequence). The CDR3 totals 12 residues. Trimming took 2 bases from V and 5 from J, leaving 7 bases between them. CDR3 in amino acids: CSARRINNEQFF. CDR3 in DNA: TGCAGTGCTAGAAGGATAAACAATGAGCAGTTCTTC.

Remarks on this clonotype: This may come from a read error, since a much larger clone is one base off. This chain links TRBV12-3 or TRBV12-4 with TRBJ1-4; 8 positions match TRBD1. The length of the CDR3 is 14 residues. V was pared by 5 bases and J by 7 bases, with 6 bases of the junction left unmatched. CDR3 amino acids: CASSRNRGSEKLFF. The DNA of the CDR3 is TGTGCCAGCAGTCGAAACAGGGGGAGTGAAAAACTGTTTTTT.

This clonotype showed up many times. V gene TRBV7-9 combines with J gene TRBJ2-1, with D possibly being TRBD1 (5 bases). Germline-derived CDR1 and CDR2 are SEHNR and FQNEAQ (reference sequence). The CDR3 spans 12 residues. V lost 6 bases and J 5 bases, leaving 8 bases between the germline ends. Here the CDR3 DNA reads TGTGCCAGCAGGGACACGAACAATGAGCAGTTCTTC. This gives the protein CASRDTNNEQFF.

This clonotype was picked up a small number of times. The chain combines TRBV6-2 or TRBV6-3 with TRBJ2-3; 12 positions match TRBD2. With 6 bases clipped from V and 11 bases from J, the junction kept 12 bases outside the gene matches. This CDR3 contains 15 residues. Germline values: CDR1 MNHEY, CDR2 SVGEGT. The chain's CDR3 is CASSPPTGLAGGQYF. The DNA of the CDR3 is TGTGCCAGCAGCCCCCCTACGGGACTAGCGGGCGGGCAGTATTTT.

This clonotype was detected ten times or more. This chain links TRBV30 with TRBJ2-7; D is ambiguous. CDR1 GTSNPN and CDR2 SVGIG come from the germline V gene (reference sequence). V lost 4 bases and J 3 bases, leaving 16 bases between the germline ends. This CDR3 has 14 amino acids. In DNA form, the CDR3 reads TGTGCCTGGACCGGGCCCTATGCCTACTACGAGCAGTACTTC. It yields the protein CAWTGPYAYYEQYF.

This clonotype was counted at least ten times. The chain joins TRBV7-9 to TRBJ1-2; D is undetermined. The germline V and J ends were trimmed by 2 bases and 3 bases, with 13 bases remaining between them. The germline V gene encodes CDR1 SEHNR and CDR2 FQNEAQ (reference sequence). The CDR3 length is 15 residues. As DNA, the CDR3 is TGTGCCAGCAGCTTAATCCTAGCCAATTACTATGGCTACACCTTC. Translation: CASSLILANYYGYTF.

Many counts were recorded for this clonotype. The rearrangement joins TRBV9 to TRBJ1-1; D gene uncertain. The germline gives CDR1 SGDLS, CDR2 YYNGEE. Trimming took 1 base from V and 0 from J, leaving 7 bases between them. CDR3 length: 14 amino acids. Here the CDR3 reads CASSVLSMNTEAFF. As DNA, the CDR3 is TGTGCCAGCAGCGTACTCTCCATGAACACTGAAGCTTTCTTT. Variable domain in full (rest from reference TRBV9 and TRBJ1-1): DSGVTQTPKHLITATGQRVTLRCSPRSGDLSVYWYQQSLDQGLQFLIQYYNGEERAKGNILERFSAQQFPDLHSELNLSSLELGDSALYFCASSVLSMNTEAFFGQGTRLTVV.

In this sample, this clonotype turned up a few times. This rearrangement joins TRBV11-2 to TRBJ1-2; a possible D gene is TRBD1 (5 bases). CDR1 and CDR2 (germline): SGHAT, FQNNGV. This CDR3 is 14 amino acids long. Trimming shortened V by 2 bases and J by 3 bases, and 10 bases separated the two germline ends. DNA of the CDR3: TGTGCCAGCAGCTTAACTCTAGGGGACTATGGCTACACCTTC. It encodes CASSLTLGDYGYTF.

This chain connects TRBV6-4 to TRBJ2-3; no clear D. The germline gives CDR1 MRHNA, CDR2 SNTAGT. CDR3 length: 12 amino acids. Trimming removed 3 bases from V and 10 bases from J, with 11 bases in between. This CDR3 reads CASSEGRGPQYF. In nucleotides, the CDR3 is TGTGCCAGCAGTGAGGGAAGAGGTCCGCAGTATTTT.

Remarks on this clonotype: Being one base from a much bigger clone, this may be a read error. This CDR3 is missing its conserved last phenylalanine or tryptophan, likely due to a read error. This chain uses TRBV24-1 with TRBJ1-1, with D possibly TRBD1 on 5 matching bases. V dropped 8 bases and J dropped 0 bases, with 9 bases sitting between them. The CDR3 loop spans 13 amino acids. CDR1 is KGHDR and CDR2 is SFDVKD in the germline V gene. The CDR3 region has the DNA TGTGCCACCACGGAGGGACTGAACACTGAAGCTTTCTCT. Amino acid sequence: CATTEGLNTEAFS.